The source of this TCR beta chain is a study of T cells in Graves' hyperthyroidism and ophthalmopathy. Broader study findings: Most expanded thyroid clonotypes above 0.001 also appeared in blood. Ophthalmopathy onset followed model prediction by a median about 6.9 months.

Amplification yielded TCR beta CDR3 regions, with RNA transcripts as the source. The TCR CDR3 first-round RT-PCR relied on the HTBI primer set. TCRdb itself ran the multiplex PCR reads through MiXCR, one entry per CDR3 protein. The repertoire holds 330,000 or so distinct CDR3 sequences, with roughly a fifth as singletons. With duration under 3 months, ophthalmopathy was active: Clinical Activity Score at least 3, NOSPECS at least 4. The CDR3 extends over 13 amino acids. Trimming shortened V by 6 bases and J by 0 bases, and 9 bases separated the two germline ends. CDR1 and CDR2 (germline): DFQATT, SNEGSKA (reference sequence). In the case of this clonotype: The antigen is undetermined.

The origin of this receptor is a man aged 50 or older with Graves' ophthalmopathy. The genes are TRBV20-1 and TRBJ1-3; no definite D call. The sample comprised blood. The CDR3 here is CSAAGPSGNTIYF. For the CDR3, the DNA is TGCAGTGCCGCGGGCCCCTCTGGAAACACCATATATTTT.